Below, 6 T cell receptor beta chains from the same sample are listed, as sequenced in a study of blood T cell repertoires in COVID-19. Profiling relied on immunoSEQ multiplex PCR, and the TCRdb table lists in-frame clones only, not all of them. The table includes hundreds of thousands of clones, around 89% detected once. Sequenced input: PBMCs or T cells enriched from blood (not recorded which). These receptors originate from a middle-aged woman who had recovered from COVID-19.

The chain links TRBV7-2 to TRBJ2-7; TRBD1 might be the D (6 bases). Deletions cut 5 bases from V and 0 bases from J, with 17 bases between. Per the germline V gene, CDR1 is SGHTA and CDR2 is FQGNSA. CDR3 length: 16 amino acids. CDR3 protein: CASSPRSTGSSYEQYF. Written as DNA, the CDR3 is TGTGCCAGCAGCCCAAGATCGACAGGCAGCTCCTACGAGCAGTACTTC.

This clone was seen only once. The V gene is TRBV28, the J gene TRBJ1-2; 12 bases line up with TRBD1. CDR1 and CDR2 from the germline V gene are MDHEN and SYDVKM. The CDR3 is 14 residues long. V trimming: 6 bases; J trimming: 2 bases; junction bases outside the gene matches: 1. CDR3 sequence reads: CASSGTGGNYGYTF. The CDR3 region has the DNA TGTGCCAGCAGCGGGACAGGGGGCAACTATGGCTACACCTTC.

The rearrangement uses TRBV28 and TRBJ1-1, with D tentatively TRBD1 (5 bases). The ends were cut back, 6 bases at V and 0 bases at J, with 14 bases in the middle. CDR1 and CDR2 from the germline V gene are MDHEN and SYDVKM. The CDR3 consists of 15 residues. The CDR3: CASSRPAGMNTEAFF. CDR3 bases: TGTGCCAGCAGCCGCCCGGCAGGGATGAACACTGAAGCTTTCTTT.

The chain couples TRBV19 to TRBJ2-1; TRBD1 might be the D (6 bases). V lost 4 bases to trimming and J lost 8 bases, with 21 bases between them. The CDR3 extends over 16 amino acids. CDR1 and CDR2 (germline): LNHDA, SQIVND (reference sequence). The CDR3 sequence: CASSTSTGPLNDEQFF. The CDR3 nucleotides read TGTGCCAGTAGTACCTCAACAGGGCCCTTAAATGATGAGCAGTTCTTC.

The chain has TRBV19 and TRBJ2-1; no reliable D call. The germline V gene encodes CDR1 LNHDA and CDR2 SQIVND (reference sequence). V dropped 5 bases and J dropped 7 bases, with 15 bases sitting between them. There are 14 residues in the CDR3. The CDR3 region is CASSAIEWANEQFF. CDR3 sequence (DNA): TGTGCCAGTAGTGCGATAGAATGGGCGAATGAGCAGTTCTTC. Full variable domain (rest looked up from reference TRBV19 and TRBJ2-1): DGGITQSPKYLFRKEGQNVTLSCEQNLNHDAMYWYRQDPGQGLRLIYYSQIVNDFQKGDIAEGYSVSREKKESFPLTVTSAQKNPTAFYLCASSAIEWANEQFFGPGTRLTVL.

V usage is TRBV30 and J usage is TRBJ1-3; D is ambiguous. Germline loops: CDR1 GTSNPN, CDR2 SVGIG (reference sequence). The CDR3 is 14 amino acids. Between the trimmed V and J ends, which lost 3 bases and 2 bases, there was a span of 11 bases. CDR3 region: CAWRSFGTGNTIYF. In DNA form, the CDR3 reads TGTGCCTGGAGGAGTTTCGGGACTGGAAACACCATATATTTT.